Listed below are T cell receptor beta chains from one sample, sequenced in a study of T cell responses to AZD1222 COVID-19 vaccine. Repertoires were generated with immunoSEQ multiplex PCR, while TCRdb's copy carries only in-frame clones and drops some. This sample has 90,000 to 120,000 clones, with around nine tenths found just once. The sequencing here drew on peripheral blood, taken on day 0 of AZD1222 vaccination. Source of these receptors: an adult in good health. Both conserved end residues are part of each CDR3. The D gene is left open where the match is weak. The size of a clone is reported for some rows only, either as once, few or many, or as a class for expanded clones.

TRBV25-1	TRBD2	.	TRBJ2-1	14	CASSGPGGVNEQFF	TGTGCCAGCAGTGGCCCCGGGGGGGTCAATGAGCAGTTCTTC
TRBV27	TRBD1	.	TRBJ2-7	15	CASSPQGARGNEQYF	TGTGCCAGCAGTCCACAGGGGGCGAGGGGAAACGAGCAGTACTTC
TRBV6-5	.	.	TRBJ1-1	15	CASSYVGDLNTEAFF	TGTGCCAGCAGTTATGTGGGAGACTTGAACACTGAAGCTTTCTTT
TRBV10-3	.	.	TRBJ2-2	12	CAMASGTGELFF	TGTGCCATGGCATCAGGCACCGGGGAGCTGTTTTTT
TRBV9	.	.	TRBJ2-4	15	CASSVGFGGPSIQYF	TGTGCCAGCAGCGTAGGTTTCGGAGGGCCTAGCATTCAGTACTTC
TRBV6-5	.	few	TRBJ2-5	12	CASTTGSETQYF	TGTGCCAGCACGACAGGCTCGGAGACCCAGTACTTC
TRBV7-2	TRBD1	.	TRBJ1-1	16	CASSRRTGNINTEAFF	TGTGCCAGCAGCCGCCGGACAGGGAACATTAACACTGAAGCTTTCTTT
TRBV5-6	.	.	TRBJ1-6	16	CASSPGWASLNSPLHF	TGTGCCAGCAGCCCGGGGTGGGCCAGTTTGAATTCACCCCTCCACTTT
TRBV7-2	TRBD1	.	TRBJ1-4	17	CASSFGGRTGGSEKLFF	TGTGCCAGCAGCTTTGGGGGACGGACAGGGGGAAGTGAAAAACTGTTTTTT
TRBV6-5	.	.	TRBJ1-1	11	CASSRSGEAFF	TGTGCCAGCAGCCGTTCCGGGGAGGCTTTCTTT
TRBV15	.	once	TRBJ1-1	16	CATSSAGGQPNTEAFF	TGTGCCACCAGCAGCGCGGGCGGGCAGCCGAACACTGAAGCTTTCTTT
TRBV29-1	.	.	TRBJ2-7	14	CSVDIQGGGLKQYF	TGCAGCGTTGATATCCAGGGAGGAGGTCTCAAGCAGTACTTC
TRBV4-1	.	.	TRBJ1-3	15	CASSQGRAPGNTIYF	TGCGCCAGCAGCCAGGGCAGGGCCCCTGGAAACACCATATATTTT
TRBV7-2	.	.	TRBJ2-2	16	CASSLEGAPNTGELFF	TGTGCCAGCAGCTTGGAGGGGGCCCCGAACACCGGGGAGCTGTTTTTT
TRBV4-3	TRBD1	.	TRBJ1-1	15	CASSQEGDRVAEAFF	TGCGCCAGCAGCCAAGAAGGGGACAGGGTGGCTGAAGCTTTCTTT
TRBV3-1/TRBV3-2	TRBD2	.	TRBJ2-7	15	CASSLAAGGTYEQYF	TGTGCCAGCAGCCTAGCAGCGGGGGGCACCTACGAGCAGTACTTC
TRBV7-2	.	few	TRBJ1-5	14	CASSLEGGWEPQHF	TGTGCCAGCAGCTTAGAAGGGGGGTGGGAGCCCCAGCATTTT
TRBV4-1	.	.	TRBJ2-5	17	CASSQGNWIAGQETQYF	TGCGCCAGCAGCCAAGGGAACTGGATAGCTGGCCAAGAGACCCAGTACTTC
TRBV3-1/TRBV3-2	.	.	TRBJ1-1	13	CASSRKLGTEAFF	TGTGCCAGCAGCCGGAAGCTGGGCACTGAAGCTTTCTTT
TRBV27	.	.	TRBJ2-2	14	CASSLHRETGELFF	TGTGCCAGCAGTTTACACAGGGAAACCGGGGAGCTGTTTTTT
TRBV7-7	TRBD1	.	TRBJ2-7	16	CASSLGPGQGSYEQYF	TGTGCCAGCAGCTTAGGACCGGGACAGGGGAGCTACGAGCAGTACTTC
TRBV5-5	.	.	TRBJ1-2	15	CASSLSFGQTYGYTF	TGTGCCAGCAGCTTGTCTTTCGGGCAGACTTATGGCTACACCTTC
TRBV29-1	.	.	TRBJ1-4	11	CSVEFGGKLFF	TGCAGCGTGGAGTTTGGTGGAAAACTGTTTTTT
TRBV2	TRBD2	.	TRBJ2-3	17	CASSGTSGGTGLDTQYF	TGTGCCAGCAGTGGGACTAGCGGGGGGACGGGTCTCGATACGCAGTATTTT
TRBV11-2	.	.	TRBJ2-1	12	CASSLEVQEQFF	TGTGCCAGCAGCTTAGAGGTTCAGGAGCAGTTCTTC
TRBV5-1	TRBD2	.	TRBJ2-7	14	CASSLAGTNYEQYF	TGCGCCAGCAGCTTGGCCGGGACTAACTACGAGCAGTACTTC
TRBV2	TRBD1	.	TRBJ1-4	16	CASRLRGGRFNEKLFF	TGTGCCAGCAGGCTCAGGGGGGGACGGTTTAATGAAAAACTGTTTTTT
TRBV24-1	.	.	TRBJ2-2	14	CATSDFKDTGELFF	TGTGCCACCAGTGATTTCAAGGACACCGGGGAGCTGTTTTTT
TRBV3-1/TRBV3-2	TRBD1	.	TRBJ1-2	19	CASSSRGWTSSKASYGYTF	TGTGCCAGCAGCAGCAGGGGGTGGACATCCTCGAAGGCCAGCTATGGCTACACCTTC
TRBV5-6	.	.	TRBJ1-1	13	CASSLLGGNEAFF	TGTGCCAGCAGCTTGCTTGGGGGCAATGAAGCTTTCTTT
TRBV27	.	.	TRBJ1-5	14	CASSFRGLDQPQHF	TGTGCCAGCAGTTTCCGGGGGCTGGATCAGCCCCAGCATTTT
TRBV9	.	.	TRBJ2-3	13	CASSAAVKTGMYF	TGTGCCAGCAGCGCTGCCGTAAAAACAGGGATGTATTTT
TRBV7-9	.	.	TRBJ2-7	15	CASSPYPRGKGEQYF	TGTGCCAGCAGCCCATACCCGAGGGGGAAAGGCGAGCAGTACTTC
TRBV14	TRBD1	.	TRBJ1-1	13	CASSQVGQAEAFF	TGTGCCAGCAGCCAAGTGGGACAGGCTGAAGCTTTCTTT
TRBV4-2	TRBD2	.	TRBJ2-7	13	CATREAGGNEQYF	TGTGCCACCCGGGAGGCGGGGGGAAACGAGCAGTACTTC
TRBV5-4	.	.	TRBJ1-4	15	CASSLDSATNEKLFF	TGTGCCAGCAGCTTGGACTCTGCAACTAATGAAAAACTGTTTTTT
TRBV5-1	.	once	TRBJ1-6	15	CASSLGRAAENLLHF	TGCGCCAGCAGCTTGGGAAGAGCAGCGGAGAATCTCCTCCACTTT
TRBV6-5	.	.	TRBJ2-7	14	CASRNSGEGYEQYF	TGTGCCAGCAGGAACTCAGGGGAGGGCTACGAGCAGTACTTC
TRBV30	.	.	TRBJ2-5	13	CAWAPGTTETQYF	TGTGCCTGGGCCCCCGGGACAACGGAGACCCAGTACTTC
TRBV2	.	.	TRBJ2-3	15	CASNSRGPRRDTQYF	TGTGCCAGCAATAGCCGGGGGCCAAGGAGAGATACGCAGTATTTT
TRBV7-9	.	once	TRBJ2-7	15	CASSLAGTETYEQYF	TGTGCCAGCAGCTTAGCCGGGACCGAGACCTACGAGCAGTACTTC
TRBV5-1	.	.	TRBJ2-1	16	CASSFFGWGQNREQFF	TGCGCCAGCAGCTTTTTCGGCTGGGGGCAAAACCGAGAGCAGTTCTTC
TRBV7-9	.	.	TRBJ2-1	13	CASSLGSYNEQFF	TGTGCCAGCAGCTTGGGCTCCTACAATGAGCAGTTCTTC